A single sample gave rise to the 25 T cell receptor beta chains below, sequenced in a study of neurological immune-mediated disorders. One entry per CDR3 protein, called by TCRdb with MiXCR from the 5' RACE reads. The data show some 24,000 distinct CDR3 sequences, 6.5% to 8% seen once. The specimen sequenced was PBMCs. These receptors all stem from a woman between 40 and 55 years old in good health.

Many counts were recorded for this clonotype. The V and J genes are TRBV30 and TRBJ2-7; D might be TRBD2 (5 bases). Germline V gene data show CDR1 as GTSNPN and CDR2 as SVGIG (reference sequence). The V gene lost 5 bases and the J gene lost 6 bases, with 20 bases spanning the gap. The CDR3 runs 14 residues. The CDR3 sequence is CAWGQLETSTEQYF. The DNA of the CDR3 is TGTGCCTGGGGCCAACTAGAGACGTCCACCGAGCAGTACTTC.

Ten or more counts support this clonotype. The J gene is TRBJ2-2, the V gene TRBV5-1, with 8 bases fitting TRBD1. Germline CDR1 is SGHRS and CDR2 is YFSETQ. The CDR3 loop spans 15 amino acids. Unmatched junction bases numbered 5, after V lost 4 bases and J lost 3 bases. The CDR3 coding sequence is TGCGCCAGCAGCGGCGGACAGGGTTACACCGGGGAGCTGTTTTTT. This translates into CASSGGQGYTGELFF.

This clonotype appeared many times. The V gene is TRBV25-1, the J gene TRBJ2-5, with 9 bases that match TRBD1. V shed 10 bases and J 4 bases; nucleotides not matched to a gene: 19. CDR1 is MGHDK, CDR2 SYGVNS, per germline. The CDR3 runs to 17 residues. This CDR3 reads CATEHPLGQGVGETQYF. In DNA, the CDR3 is TGTGCCACCGAACATCCGCTGGGACAGGGAGTTGGAGAGACCCAGTACTTC.

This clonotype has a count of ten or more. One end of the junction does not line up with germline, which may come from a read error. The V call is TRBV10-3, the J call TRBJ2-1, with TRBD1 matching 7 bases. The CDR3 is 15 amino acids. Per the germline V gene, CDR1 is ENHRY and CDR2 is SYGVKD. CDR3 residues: CVISADRSGPNEQFF. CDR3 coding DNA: TGTGTCATCAGTGCGGACAGGTCGGGCCCAAATGAGCAGTTCTTC.

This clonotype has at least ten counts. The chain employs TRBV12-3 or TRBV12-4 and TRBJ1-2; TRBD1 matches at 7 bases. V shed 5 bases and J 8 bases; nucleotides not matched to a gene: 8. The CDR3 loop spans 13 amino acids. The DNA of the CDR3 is TGTGCCAGCAGTAAACGACAGGGAGAGGGCTACACCTTC. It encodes CASSKRQGEGYTF.

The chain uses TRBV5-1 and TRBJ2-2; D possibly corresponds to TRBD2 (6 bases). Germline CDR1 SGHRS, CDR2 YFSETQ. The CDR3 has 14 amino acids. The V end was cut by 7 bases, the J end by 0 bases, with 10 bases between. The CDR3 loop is CASSGDPNTGELFF. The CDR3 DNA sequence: TGCGCCAGCTCGGGGGATCCGAACACCGGGGAGCTGTTTTTT.

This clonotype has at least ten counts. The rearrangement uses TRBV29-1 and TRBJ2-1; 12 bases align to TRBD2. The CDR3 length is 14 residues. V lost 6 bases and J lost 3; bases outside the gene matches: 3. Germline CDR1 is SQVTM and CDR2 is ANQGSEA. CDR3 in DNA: TGCAGCGTGCGGACTAGCGGGATCTACAATGAGCAGTTCTTC. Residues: CSVRTSGIYNEQFF.

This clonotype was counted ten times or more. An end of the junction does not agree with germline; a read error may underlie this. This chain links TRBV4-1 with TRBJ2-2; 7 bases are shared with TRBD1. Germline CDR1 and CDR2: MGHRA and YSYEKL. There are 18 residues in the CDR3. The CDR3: CASSQAALGTAYTGELFF. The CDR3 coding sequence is TGCGCCAGCAGTCAAGCTGCCCTGGGGACAGCGTACACCGGGGAGCTGTTTTTT.

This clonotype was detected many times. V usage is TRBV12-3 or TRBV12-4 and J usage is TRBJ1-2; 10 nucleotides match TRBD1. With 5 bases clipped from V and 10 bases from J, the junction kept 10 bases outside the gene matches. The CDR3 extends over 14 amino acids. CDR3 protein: CASSPLGQGKDYTF. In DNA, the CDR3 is TGTGCCAGCAGTCCCCTGGGACAGGGGAAGGACTACACCTTC.

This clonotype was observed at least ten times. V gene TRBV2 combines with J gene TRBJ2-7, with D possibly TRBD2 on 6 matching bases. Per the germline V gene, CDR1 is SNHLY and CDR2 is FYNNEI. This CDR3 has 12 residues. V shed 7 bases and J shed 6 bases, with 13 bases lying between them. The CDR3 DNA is TGTGCCAGCATGCCGACTAGTCGCGAGCAGTACTTC. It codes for CASMPTSREQYF. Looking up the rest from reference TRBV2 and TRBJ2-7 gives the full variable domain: EPEVTQTPSHQVTQMGQEVILRCVPISNHLYFYWYRQILGQKVEFLVSFYNNEISEKSEIFDDQFSVERPDGSNFTLKIRSTKLEDSAMYFCASMPTSREQYFGPGTRLTVT.

CDR3 protein: CASSFLLLAGGNEQFF. The CDR3 DNA sequence: TGTGCCAGCAGTTTCCTACTCCTAGCGGGAGGAAATGAGCAGTTCTTC. The chain employs TRBV12-3 or TRBV12-4 and TRBJ2-1; 11 bases are a match to TRBD2. CDR3 length equals 16 residues. J lost 7 bases, V lost 3 bases, and 8 bases had no gene match.

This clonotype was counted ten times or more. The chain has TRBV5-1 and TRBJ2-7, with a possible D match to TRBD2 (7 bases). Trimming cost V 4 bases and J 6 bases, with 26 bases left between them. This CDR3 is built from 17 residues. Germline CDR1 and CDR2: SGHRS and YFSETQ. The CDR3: CASSPWGGGAAGTEQYF. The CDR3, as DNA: TGCGCCAGCAGCCCGTGGGGCGGGGGCGCGGCGGGAACCGAGCAGTACTTC.

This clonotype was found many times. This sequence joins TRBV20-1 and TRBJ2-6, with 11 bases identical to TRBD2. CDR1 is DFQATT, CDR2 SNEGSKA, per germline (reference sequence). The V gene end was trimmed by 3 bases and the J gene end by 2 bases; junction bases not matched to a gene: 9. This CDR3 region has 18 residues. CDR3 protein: CSARGRLAGRTGANVLTF. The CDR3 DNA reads TGCAGTGCTAGGGGACGACTAGCGGGAAGGACTGGGGCCAACGTCCTGACTTTC.

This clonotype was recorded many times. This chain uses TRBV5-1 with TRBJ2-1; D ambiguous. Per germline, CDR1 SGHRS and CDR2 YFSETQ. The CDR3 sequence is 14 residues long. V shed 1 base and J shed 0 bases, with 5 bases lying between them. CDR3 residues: CASSLSSSYNEQFF. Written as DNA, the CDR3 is TGCGCCAGCAGCTTGTCGAGCTCCTACAATGAGCAGTTCTTC.

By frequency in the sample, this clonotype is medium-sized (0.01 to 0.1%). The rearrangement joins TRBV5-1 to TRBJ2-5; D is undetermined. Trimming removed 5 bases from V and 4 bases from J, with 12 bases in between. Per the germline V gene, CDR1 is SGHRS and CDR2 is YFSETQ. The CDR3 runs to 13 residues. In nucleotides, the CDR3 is TGCGCCAGCAGTCGGCTCTATGGAGAGACCCAGTACTTC. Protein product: CASSRLYGETQYF.

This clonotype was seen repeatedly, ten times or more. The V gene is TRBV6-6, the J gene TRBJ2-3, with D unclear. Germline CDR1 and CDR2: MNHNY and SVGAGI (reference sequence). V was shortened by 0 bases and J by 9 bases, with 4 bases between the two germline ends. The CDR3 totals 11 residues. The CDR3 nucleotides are TGTGCCAGCAGTTACTCTTACACGCAGTATTTT. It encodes CASSYSYTQYF.

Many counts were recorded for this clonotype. CDR3 amino acids: CASRLTGGSESEYF. Written as DNA, the CDR3 is TGTGCCAGTAGACTAACAGGAGGGTCGGAAAGCGAGTATTTT. The rearrangement joins TRBV19 to TRBJ2-3; maybe TRBD2 (6 bases). The CDR3 loop spans 14 amino acids. Germline-derived CDR1 and CDR2 are LNHDA and SQIVND (reference sequence). Between the trimmed V and J ends, which lost 6 bases and 13 bases, there was a span of 23 bases.

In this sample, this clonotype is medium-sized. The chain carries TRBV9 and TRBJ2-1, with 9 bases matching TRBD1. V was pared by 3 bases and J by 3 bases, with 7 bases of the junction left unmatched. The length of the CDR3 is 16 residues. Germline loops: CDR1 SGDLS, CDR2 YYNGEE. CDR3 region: CASSATGGLNYNEQFF. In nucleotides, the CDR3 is TGTGCCAGCAGCGCCACAGGGGGCCTTAACTACAATGAGCAGTTCTTC.

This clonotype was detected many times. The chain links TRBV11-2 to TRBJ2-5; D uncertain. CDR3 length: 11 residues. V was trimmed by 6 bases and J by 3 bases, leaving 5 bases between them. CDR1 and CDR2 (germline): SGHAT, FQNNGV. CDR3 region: CASSFEETQYF. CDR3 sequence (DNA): TGTGCCAGCAGTTTCGAAGAGACCCAGTACTTC.

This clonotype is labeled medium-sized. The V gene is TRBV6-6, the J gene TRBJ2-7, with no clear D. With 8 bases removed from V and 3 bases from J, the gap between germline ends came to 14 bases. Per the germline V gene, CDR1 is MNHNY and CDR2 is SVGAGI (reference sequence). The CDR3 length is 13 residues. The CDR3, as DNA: TGTGCCAGCCGATACCCGAACAGCTACGAGCAGTACTTC. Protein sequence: CASRYPNSYEQYF.

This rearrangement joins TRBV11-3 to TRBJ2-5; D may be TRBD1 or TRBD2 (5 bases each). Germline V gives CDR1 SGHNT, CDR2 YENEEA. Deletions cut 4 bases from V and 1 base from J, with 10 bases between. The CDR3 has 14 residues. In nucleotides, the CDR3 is TGTGCCAGCAGCTCCCGGGACGTCCAAGAGACCCAGTACTTC. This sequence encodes CASSSRDVQETQYF.

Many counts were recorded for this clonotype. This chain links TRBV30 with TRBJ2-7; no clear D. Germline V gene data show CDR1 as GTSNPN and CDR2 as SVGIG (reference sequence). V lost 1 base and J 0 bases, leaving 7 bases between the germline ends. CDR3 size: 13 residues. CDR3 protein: CAWSESGSYEQYF. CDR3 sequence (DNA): TGTGCCTGGAGTGAATCAGGCTCCTACGAGCAGTACTTC.

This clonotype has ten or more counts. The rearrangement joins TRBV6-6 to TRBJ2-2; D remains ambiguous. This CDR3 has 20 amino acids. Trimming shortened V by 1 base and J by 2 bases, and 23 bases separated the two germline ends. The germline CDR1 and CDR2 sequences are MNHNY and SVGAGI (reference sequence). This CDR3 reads CASSYFRIFPSTENTGELFF. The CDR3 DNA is TGTGCCAGCAGTTACTTTAGGATCTTTCCTTCTACAGAAAACACCGGGGAGCTGTTTTTT.

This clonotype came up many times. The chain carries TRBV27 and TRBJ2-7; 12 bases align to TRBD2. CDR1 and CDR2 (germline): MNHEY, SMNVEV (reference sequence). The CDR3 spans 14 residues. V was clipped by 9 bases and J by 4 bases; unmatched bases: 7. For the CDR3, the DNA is TGTGCCAGTGCGACTAGCGGGAGATCATACGAGCAGTACTTC. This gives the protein CASATSGRSYEQYF.

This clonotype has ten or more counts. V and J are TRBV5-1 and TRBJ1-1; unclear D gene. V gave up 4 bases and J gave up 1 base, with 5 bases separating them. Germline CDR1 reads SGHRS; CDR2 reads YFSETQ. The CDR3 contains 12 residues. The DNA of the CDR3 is TGCGCCAGCAGCCTAGCGAACACTGAAGCTTTCTTT. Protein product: CASSLANTEAFF.